These 7 T cell receptor beta chains originate from one sample sequenced in a study of blood T cell repertoires in COVID-19. The data were produced by immunoSEQ multiplex PCR, yet TCRdb's version contains in-frame clones alone and is incomplete. The sample has roughly 76,000 clones, roughly 79% seen once; the top ten hold under 25%. The sequenced sample was peripheral blood. The receptors stem from a man between 65 and 85 years old with acute or convalescent COVID-19.

Ten or more counts support this clone. J is TRBJ2-1 and V is TRBV15, with TRBD2 matching over 9 bases. The CDR3 covers 14 residues. The trim removed 4 bases at V and 6 bases at J, leaving 4 bases unmatched. Germline-derived CDR1 and CDR2 are LNHNV and YYDKDF (reference sequence). This chain's CDR3 is CATSIAGVPNEQFF. In DNA, the CDR3 is TGTGCCACCAGCATAGCGGGAGTCCCCAATGAGCAGTTCTTC.

The rearrangement uses TRBV2 and TRBJ1-2; D ambiguous. The CDR3 length is 13 residues. The V gene's germline CDR1 is SNHLY and CDR2 FYNNEI. The V end lost 5 bases, the J end lost 3 bases, and 10 bases lay between the germline ends. The CDR3 bases are TGTGCCAGCAGTTATTCGGGAGACTATGGCTACACCTTC. Protein sequence: CASSYSGDYGYTF.

The chain carries TRBV2 and TRBJ1-4; no reliable D call. Germline CDR1 SNHLY, CDR2 FYNNEI. The CDR3 has 15 amino acids. V gave up 4 bases and J gave up 4 bases, with 13 bases separating them. CDR3 nucleotide sequence: TGTGCCAGCAGTGGGTCGCCAGGAGGTAATGAAAAACTGTTTTTT. It encodes CASSGSPGGNEKLFF.

V and J are TRBV7-8 and TRBJ2-7; 10 positions match TRBD2. There are 16 residues in the CDR3. V was clipped by 5 bases and J by 6 bases; unmatched bases: 13. Looked up from germline, CDR1 is SGHVS and CDR2 is FQNEAQ. Written as DNA, the CDR3 is TGTGCCAGCAGCCCCCCCAGCGGGAGGGCCTCTTTCGAGCAGTACTTC. The encoded protein is CASSPPSGRASFEQYF. The full variable domain, its missing parts supplied by reference TRBV7-8 and TRBJ2-7, is GAGVSQSPRYKVAKRGQDVALRCDPISGHVSLFWYQQALGQGPEFLTYFQNEAQLDKSGLPSDRFFAERPEGSVSTLKIQRTQQEDSAVYLCASSPPSGRASFEQYFGPGTRLTVT.

The chain is built from TRBV5-6 and TRBJ2-7, with 9 bases identical to TRBD1. The CDR3 covers 14 residues. After removal of 0 bases from V and 5 bases from J, the junction contained 3 bases not matched to a gene. The germline V gene has CDR1 SGHDT and CDR2 YYEEEE. The CDR3 loop is CASSLVWTGDEQYF. The CDR3 DNA is TGTGCCAGCAGCTTGGTATGGACAGGGGACGAGCAGTACTTC.

The chain uses TRBV29-1 and TRBJ2-5; tentatively, D is TRBD1 (6 bases). The V gene lost 5 bases and the J gene lost 5 bases, with 15 bases spanning the gap. Germline CDR1 is SQVTM and CDR2 is ANQGSEA. The CDR3 is 13 amino acids. CDR3 DNA: TGCAGCGTTTTCCCAGGGGAACGGGAGACCCAGTACTTC. The encoded protein is CSVFPGERETQYF.

This clone has more than one count but fewer than ten. The gene calls are TRBV4-1 and TRBJ2-7; 10 bases match TRBD2. The CDR3 sequence is 17 residues long. Germline V CDR1 and CDR2: MGHRA, YSYEKL. After removal of 1 base from V and 7 bases from J, the junction contained 13 bases not matched to a gene. The CDR3 protein is CASSQVVLAGVNEEQYF. As DNA, the CDR3 is TGCGCCAGCAGCCAAGTAGTCCTAGCGGGAGTAAATGAGGAGCAGTACTTC.